Here is one T cell receptor (beta chain) with its context. This clone came up a few times. Which antigen it targets is not known. No much larger clone is present one base from it, and per-base qualities are unavailable. This entry belongs to a study of cytomegalovirus exposure and HLA in healthy donors (dated by TCRdb to 2016 to 2017). About the full investigation: An earlier analysis of some 550 of the donors reported more than 250 Gb of sequence data and roughly 110 million unique TCR beta sequences from roughly 180 million T cells. A later analysis re-examined previously published TCR beta repertoires from just over 650 donors and added high-resolution HLA genotyping to investigate patterns of TCR occurrence. Using immunosequencing, the study profiled T cell repertoires from 666 subjects and related those repertoires to cytomegalovirus serostatus. On average, approximately 250,000 unique TCR beta nucleotide sequences were sequenced per donor among 398 genotyped donors of the cohort, with 15% to 20% of those sequences being non-productive. An earlier analysis of about 620 of the donors applied high-throughput TCR beta sequencing to assess whether each TCR beta V gene segment acted as functional or pseudogenic. The number of donors typed differed by locus, with roughly 620-630 for A, B, C, DRB1 and DQB1, more than 500 for DQA1, 600 to 610 for DPA1, and around 430 for DPB1. To predict cytomegalovirus infection status, the study combined high-throughput TCR immunosequencing, statistical association of individual TCRs with disease status, and machine learning. Several DR-DQ haplotypes were treated as single units for association and clustering because of strong linkage in the cohort. The aim of the study was to test whether cataloging public T cell receptors could identify signatures of past pathogen exposure. Both class I and class II loci were covered by HLA typing, at four-digit resolution. Every discovery cohort repertoire had been produced on one sequencing platform. In a later genetic analysis, genome-wide SNP genotypes for about three fifths of the roughly 670 donors were used, and that subset was treated as a discovery cohort. Donor age, sex, ethnicity and CMV serostatus were compiled together with the repertoire data. Rather than drawing on any new phenotypic data, the later analysis identified candidate immune exposures from TCR beta sequences and the way those sequences occurred across donors. An early release covering roughly 600 HLA-typed donors comprised approximately 290 gigabases of sequencing data and about 90 million unique TCR sequences. Of the 300 to 450 genotyped donors, approximately 80% were placed in the genetic ancestry cluster associated with self-reported Caucasian donors. In addition to the first cohort of about 650 subjects, a separate validation cohort of 120 different subjects was used. Beyond this particular receptor, the publication reports: Across donors, most TCR sequences were observed very rarely, whereas some public TCRs were present in many individuals. The cohort was sequenced for TCR beta chains only, and without alpha or paired-chain data the features that could be detected were limited. HLA typing was unavailable for some donors at each locus, so association tests used only the typed subset. Correlated functional status among segregating V segments might reflect linkage disequilibrium, but an unknown experimental factor could not be ruled out. An earlier analysis of roughly 570 of the donors showed that most TCR beta V segments appeared in productive rearrangements either about 90% or about 30% of the time, which broadly matched IMGT annotations. A later analysis found that TCR association rates varied across HLA loci, with DRB1 alleles showing the most associated TCRs and HLA-C alleles the fewest. An association between a missense DCLRE1C variant and V-gene and J-gene trimming of TCR beta chains was found in a later genetic analysis and replicated in an independent cohort. A later analysis found that most CMV-associated TCR beta chains appeared HLA-restricted, with HLA associations seemingly driven largely by CMV exposure. The only immune exposure information available for the cohort was CMV serostatus. Compared with equally common non-associated chains, HLA-associated TCR beta chains in a later analysis were more clonally expanded and had lower generation probabilities. Strong co-occurrence of HLA alleles, especially DR and DQ, made assigning TCR associations to individual alleles difficult. Approximately 16 rarely observed V segments, including chromosome 9 orphons, were excluded from the earlier analysis of approximately 600 of the donors because counts were too low. A cluster of highly shared sequence variants was judged likely to represent a technical artifact of the sequencing pipeline. The authors suggested that the approach could potentially be extended to other disease states and immunological phenotypes. A few of the identified cytomegalovirus-associated TCR beta chains were confirmed in vitro to be specific for cytomegalovirus antigens. In a later analysis, over 15,000 TCR beta sequences were associated with specific HLA alleles at a false discovery rate of 0.05. A total of some 180 TCR beta chains were listed by the study as associated with cytomegalovirus. Cytomegalovirus status was reported to be diagnosed by the classifier with high specificity and sensitivity in both the original and validation cohorts. Compared with the roughly 700-donor mean, donors in an Asian-associated ancestry cluster had fewer N-insertions in productive TCRs, according to a later genetic analysis. According to a later analysis, parvovirus B19, influenza, CMV and Epstein-Barr virus appeared linked to several top co-occurrence clusters. A further reported finding was that TCR beta sequences accurately predicted the HLA-A and HLA-B alleles for most subjects in the first cohort. The presence/absence analyses assumed that sequencing depth was roughly uniform across donors, and that assumption may not be true. The 87-base-pair reads could not distinguish some IMGT-functional V segments, including TRBV6-2 and TRBV6-3, so those segments were excluded.

The cohort was made up of approximately 670 healthy bone marrow donors. At the time of sampling, all cohort members were nominally healthy, though unrecorded immune exposures were likely present. The donor tested CMV seropositive and was one of the 289 seropositive cohort members. A peripheral blood sample was collected from each donor, and TCR beta sequencing was performed on peripheral blood mononuclear cells. The Qiagen DNeasy Blood Extraction Kit was used to extract genomic DNA from the blood cell samples. Including the terminal cysteine and phenylalanine, the CDR3 comprises 14 residues. Only the CDR3 DNA stays, 42 bases, in frame from base 1. V is pared back by 3 bases and J by 2 bases, with 10 bases lying between the germline termini. From a lookup of the germline V gene (reference sequence), CDR1 and CDR2 are SEHNR and FQNEAQ. Library preparation employed the immunoSEQ multiplex PCR assay. For the multiplex PCR, a mixture combining 60 forward primers for TCR Vbeta segments and 13 reverse primers for TCR Jbeta segments was used. The CDR3 region of rearranged TCR beta genes was amplified from genomic DNA by a multiplex PCR assay. Amplified TCR beta libraries were sequenced as 87-base-pair reads on the Illumina HiSeq System. The authors' analysis ran thus. In a later analysis, tens of millions of unique TCR beta chains were counted across the roughly 700 repertoires, and some 10 million of these chains were shared by at least two donors. Raw reads were error-corrected and collapsed into unique sequences by a nearest-neighbor algorithm in which closely related sequences were merged to remove PCR and sequencing errors. V, D and J gene segments were assigned by aligning CDR3 sequences to IMGT reference sequences. For a sequence to be retained, a match of at least six nucleotides was required to both a V gene segment and a J gene segment. Rearrangements were classified as productive when the CDR3 lacked stop codons and remained in frame with V and J, and all other rearrangements were classified as non-productive. Following IMGT convention, CDR3 was defined as the stretch from the second conserved V-encoded cysteine to the conserved J-encoded phenylalanine. In an earlier analysis of roughly 580 of the donors, sequences lacking an unambiguous match to a single V gene segment were excluded. An earlier analysis of a few hundred of the donors called V segments functional above 56.7% productive rearrangements and segregating when the between-donor standard deviation exceeded 5%. A statistical classification framework was built to diagnose cytomegalovirus status from the catalog of TCR beta chain sequences. In a later analysis, V and J genes were assigned by comparing TCR nucleotide sequences against IMGT/GENE-DB human TR gene sequences. Using the TCRdist pipeline, a later analysis assigned CDR3 sequences along with most-parsimonious VDJ recombination scenarios. In a later analysis, each TCR beta chain was defined by its CDR3 amino acid sequence together with its V-gene family, and reads without a unique V-gene family were excluded. In a later analysis, 550 to 650 highly shared, low-generation-probability nucleotide sequences were removed to address suspected cross-contamination and a sequencing artifact. In a later analysis, a clonal expansion index was calculated for each public chain from normalized within-repertoire ranks of inferred template counts. A later analysis computed generation probabilities with a VDJ recombination model fitted to out-of-frame rearrangements, and checked the results against IGoR. In a later analysis, hypergeometric tests were used to score TCR-TCR, TCR-HLA and TCR-CMV co-occurrence, with a repertoire-size bias correction applied to TCR pairs. A later analysis estimated false discovery rates by permuting HLA or CMV assignments 20 times. In a later analysis, co-occurring TCRs were grouped using DBSCAN, and TCRdist sequence similarity was added for clustering within HLA-allele-positive subsets. Repertoires with fewer than 30,000 or more than 120,000 public chains, plus five repertoires with anomalous nucleotide sharing, were excluded from co-occurrence clustering. TCRdb obtained this table from immuneACCESS and retained in-frame rearrangements with V and J assigned. These tables miss some clones; where compared with another copy, unresolved V genes account for less than half of the shortfall, and the remainder is unexplained. V and J calls and clone size are given by that table; D and trimming were obtained from the DNA. For this sample there are some 140,000 clones; around 74% appear just once. Around 4.5% of the sample rests with the top ten.

The sequence was obtained from a man aged 18 to 35 in good health and CMV-seropositive. The V gene is TRBV7-9 and the J gene is TRBJ1-2, with TRBD1 perhaps the D gene, on 5 matching bases. Material: PBMCs. The CDR3: CASSFGGFNYGYTF. Read as DNA, the sequence is TGTGCCAGCAGCTTCGGGGGGTTCAACTATGGCTACACCTTC.